The 9 T cell receptor beta chains presented below share a single source sample, sequenced in a study of shared clonotypes between healthy human individuals. Clones were read by immunoSEQ multiplex PCR, and TCRdb kept only the in-frame ones, dropping some. The sample carries about 750,000 clones, more than 85% recorded once. CD8 cells regarded as naive lacked CD45RO, were positively chosen for CCR7, and omitted terminally differentiated effector memory CD45RA+ cells. The specimen was naive CD8+ T cells sorted from blood. These receptors came from a man under 40 in good health.

The genes are TRBV19 and TRBJ2-2, with D unresolved. Trimming took 7 bases from V and 2 from J, leaving 5 bases between them. The CDR3 extends over 12 amino acids. CDR1 is LNHDA, CDR2 SQIVND, per germline (reference sequence). CDR3 region: CASTPNTGELFF. The CDR3 bases are TGTGCCAGTACCCCCAACACCGGGGAGCTGTTTTTT.

This clone was seen once. The chain combines TRBV7-8 with TRBJ1-1; D is ambiguous. Germline CDR1 and CDR2: SGHVS and FQNEAQ. This CDR3 is built from 14 residues. V was clipped by 5 bases and J by 1 base, with 11 bases between them. The CDR3 loop is CASSLRSRNTEAFF. CDR3 DNA sequence: TGTGCCAGCAGCCTGAGGTCCCGGAACACTGAAGCTTTCTTT. Supplemented by reference TRBV7-8 and TRBJ1-1, the full variable domain reads GAGVSQSPRYKVAKRGQDVALRCDPISGHVSLFWYQQALGQGPEFLTYFQNEAQLDKSGLPSDRFFAERPEGSVSTLKIQRTQQEDSAVYLCASSLRSRNTEAFFGQGTRLTVV.

This chain uses TRBV29-1 with TRBJ2-4; D ambiguous. V was cut by 4 bases and J by 4 bases, with 11 bases left in between. Germline CDR1 reads SQVTM; CDR2 reads ANQGSEA. The CDR3 loop spans 13 amino acids. The CDR3 DNA reads TGCAGCGTTGTAAGGGATTTGAAAAACATTCAGTACTTC. Translation gives CSVVRDLKNIQYF.

The chain has TRBV27 and TRBJ2-7, with TRBD2 matching over 8 bases. There are 16 residues in the CDR3. Germline V gene sequence: CDR1 MNHEY, CDR2 SMNVEV (reference sequence). Trimming at V came to 1 base and at J to 4 bases, leaving 9 bases not matched to a gene. The CDR3 is CASSLWMPGGGYEQYF. The CDR3 coding sequence is TGTGCCAGCAGTTTATGGATGCCCGGGGGGGGTTACGAGCAGTACTTC.

This clone was observed once. The rearrangement joins TRBV7-2 to TRBJ1-4; a weak D match, TRBD1 (5 bases). From germline, CDR1 is SGHTA and CDR2 FQGNSA. V lost 2 bases and J lost 2, with 12 bases in between. The CDR3 contains 16 residues. The CDR3 is CASSLPSRGTNEKLFF. The CDR3, as DNA: TGTGCCAGCAGCTTACCTTCGAGGGGTACTAATGAAAAACTGTTTTTT. The full variable domain, rest sourced from reference TRBV7-2 and TRBJ1-4, is GAGVSQSPSNKVTEKGKDVELRCDPISGHTALYWYRQSLGQGLEFLIYFQGNSAPDKSGLPSDRFSAERTGGSVSTLTIQRTQQEDSAVYLCASSLPSRGTNEKLFFGSGTQLSVL.

J is TRBJ2-7 and V is TRBV14, with D perhaps TRBD1 (6 bases). V lost 4 bases and J 5 bases, leaving 15 bases between the germline ends. CDR3 length: 14 amino acids. Germline CDR1 and CDR2: SGHDN and FVKESK. In DNA form, the CDR3 reads TGTGCCAGCAGCCCAGGGGCTGCTCAAGACGAGCAGTACTTC. Amino acid sequence: CASSPGAAQDEQYF. The variable domain in full, with the rest retrieved from reference TRBV14 and TRBJ2-7, is EAGVTQFPSHSVIEKGQTVTLRCDPISGHDNLYWYRRVMGKEIKFLLHFVKESKQDESGMPNNRFLAERTGGTYSTLKVQPAELEDSGVYFCASSPGAAQDEQYFGPGTRLTVT.

The genes are TRBV7-6 and TRBJ2-6, with 8 bases fitting TRBD1. CDR1 and CDR2 (germline): SGHVS, FNYEAQ. CDR3 size: 17 residues. The junction had 6 bases not matched to a gene; V was cut back by 5 bases and J by 0 bases. The CDR3 is CASSPGTGRSGANVLTF. As DNA, the CDR3 is TGTGCCAGCAGCCCAGGGACAGGACGCTCTGGGGCCAACGTCCTGACTTTC.

The genes are TRBV27 and TRBJ2-1; TRBD1 is a possible D gene (5 bases). CDR1 and CDR2 (germline): MNHEY, SMNVEV (reference sequence). Trimming pared 10 bases from V and 5 bases from J, leaving 15 bases between. This CDR3 has 13 amino acids. The CDR3 is CATLWGPDNEQFF. CDR3 coding DNA: TGTGCCACCCTTTGGGGCCCTGACAATGAGCAGTTCTTC.

V usage is TRBV15 and J usage is TRBJ2-1, with TRBD1 matching over 7 bases. Germline V CDR1 and CDR2: LNHNV, YYDKDF (reference sequence). The CDR3 extends over 15 amino acids. The trim removed 1 base at V and 0 bases at J, leaving 0 bases unmatched. The CDR3 nucleotides read TGTGCCACCAGCAGAGGGGACAGCTCCTACAATGAGCAGTTCTTC. Amino acid sequence: CATSRGDSSYNEQFF.